This T cell receptor beta chain was documented in a study of blood T cell repertoires in COVID-19 (TCRdb year 2020). Study-wide context: The collaborator samples originated in the United States, Italy and Spain and spanned the acute and convalescent phases of COVID-19. HLA class I and class II types, where available, came from metadata supplied by the sample provider rather than from assay-based typing. A de-identified subject ID, COVID-19 status, age in years and sex were almost always included in the sample metadata. Subjects who had been exposed to COVID-19, were actively infected with it, or had recovered from it provided the deeply sampled blood TCRbeta repertoires that made up the dataset. The repertoires were made available in a free public database intended to serve as a resource for research on the immune response to SARS-CoV-2. The prospective study material was composed of cDNA or gDNA derived from T cells, B-cell-depleted T cells, or PBMCs. The samples were drawn from the first 160 participants of the ongoing ImmuneRACE study and from about 1,200 subjects provided by 6 global collaborators. What the research found in general, with its limitations: Clinical and demographic metadata were provided uncurated, with the amount varying by source and participant.

Regarding this clone: Its binding antigen is unknown. Base qualities are not recorded, but no much larger clone differs from it by a single base.

Participants in the prospective study were aged roughly 18 to 100 years, lived in about two dozen United States geographic areas, and enrolled through a virtual design. To assign participants to cohorts, the prospective study relied on clinical history that participants themselves reported in a screening survey and a study questionnaire. Recovered participants in ImmuneRACE Cohort 3 were defined as having two consecutive negative NP/OP PCR tests, clearance from a healthcare professional, or resolution of symptoms. In the prospective study, mobile phlebotomists collected whole blood, serum and a nasopharyngeal or oropharyngeal swab from each participant. Over a roughly 2-month period, participants in the prospective study had the option of providing additional blood draws and questionnaires. Before DNA extraction, prospective study blood samples were shipped either frozen or at room temperature.

The germline V gene provides CDR1 KGHDR and CDR2 SFDVKD. V is shortened by 2 bases, J by 0 bases, and the region joining them spans 10 bases. The CDR3 contains 16 residues, cysteine and phenylalanine counted. Of all the DNA, just the CDR3 is kept, 48 bases in frame from base 1. The immunoSEQ Assay, a bias-controlled multiplex PCR, was used to amplify TCRbeta CDR3 regions from genomic DNA. In the paper's pipeline: The number of nucleated cells in each sample was estimated from the amplification of reference gene primers within the assay. To quantify the absolute abundance of each unique TCRbeta CDR3 rearrangement, sequence reads were collapsed and filtered. For each sample, productive Simpson clonality was calculated by taking the square root of Simpson's diversity index across productive rearrangements. TCRdb limited this immuneACCESS table to in-frame rearrangements with V and J called. A share of clones is missing; checked studies link under half to unresolved V genes, and the rest is unexplained. Clonal size and the V and J genes are those of that table, whereas D and trimming came from the DNA. This sample gives around 260,000 clones in total; 75% to 95% of them show up just once. 0.95% to 1.2% of the sample is held by the ten biggest clonotypes.

Input material: PBMCs or T cells enriched from blood (not recorded which). The TCR comes from a woman in her thirties who had recovered from COVID-19. Recombination linked TRBV24-1 to TRBJ2-1; the D segment cannot be called with confidence. The nucleotides read TGTGCCACCAGTGATTCATGGGCCTCCTCCTACAATGAGCAGTTCTTC. Its protein is CATSDSWASSYNEQFF.